A selection of T cell receptor beta chains follows, all from one sample in a study of CD8+CD57+ T cells in acquired aplastic anemia. TCRdb re-called the reads with MiXCR, one entry per CDR3 protein. The sample includes hundreds of thousands of distinct CDR3 sequences, under 60% of them seen just once. The specimen sequenced was sorted CD4+, CD8+, or CD8+CD57+ T cells (not recorded which) from PBMCs. The receptors shown here come from a human donor with aplastic anemia. The CDR3 runs from the conserved cysteine through the conserved F or W. A D gene is named only where the DNA matches it firmly. Size is stated for part of the rows, as once, few or many counts, or as a class when the clone is expanded.

J gene | clone size | V gene | D gene | CDR3 DNA | CDR3 protein
TRBJ1-3 | . | TRBV12-3/TRBV12-4 | . | TGTGCCAGCAGTTCATGGGGGGAAGACTATGGCTACACCATATATTTT | CASSSWGEDYGYTIYF
TRBJ1-4 | . | TRBV7-3 | TRBD1 | TGTGCCAGCAGCAACCCGACAGGGACTAATGAAAAACTGTTTTTT | CASSNPTGTNEKLFF
TRBJ2-1 | many | TRBV5-6 | TRBD2 | TGTGCCAGCAGCTTGAGGGCTAGCGGGTTGGGAAATGAGCAGTTCTTC | CASSLRASGLGNEQFF
TRBJ2-1 | . | TRBV29-1 | TRBD1 | TGCAGCGTTGAATGCAGGGGGCATTACAATGAGCAGTTCTTC | CSVECRGHYNEQFF
TRBJ2-3 | . | TRBV20-1 | . | TGCAGTGCTAGAGGACAGGGGACGGGGGGAGATACGCAGTATTTT | CSARGQGTGGDTQYF
TRBJ2-2 | few | TRBV7-2 | TRBD1 | TGTGCCAGCATCTCAGGGGGCTTCGGGGAGCTGTTTTTT | CASISGGFGELFF
TRBJ2-3 | many | TRBV11-2 | . | TGTGCCAGCAGCCAAGAAGGGCGTTCTAGCACAGATACGCAGTATTTT | CASSQEGRSSTDTQYF
TRBJ2-1 | many | TRBV5-1 | TRBD2 | TGCGCCAGCAGCTTGGTCAGCGGGGGATACAATGAGCAGTTCTTC | CASSLVSGGYNEQFF
TRBJ2-5 | . | TRBV9 | TRBD2 | TGTGCCAGCAGCGTCTCTAGCGGGGGGCACCAAGAGACCCAGTACTTC | CASSVSSGGHQETQYF
TRBJ2-2 | many | TRBV19 | TRBD2 | TGTGCCACGGGTAGCGGGGGGGCTGGCACCGGGGAGCTGTTTTTT | CATGSGGAGTGELFF